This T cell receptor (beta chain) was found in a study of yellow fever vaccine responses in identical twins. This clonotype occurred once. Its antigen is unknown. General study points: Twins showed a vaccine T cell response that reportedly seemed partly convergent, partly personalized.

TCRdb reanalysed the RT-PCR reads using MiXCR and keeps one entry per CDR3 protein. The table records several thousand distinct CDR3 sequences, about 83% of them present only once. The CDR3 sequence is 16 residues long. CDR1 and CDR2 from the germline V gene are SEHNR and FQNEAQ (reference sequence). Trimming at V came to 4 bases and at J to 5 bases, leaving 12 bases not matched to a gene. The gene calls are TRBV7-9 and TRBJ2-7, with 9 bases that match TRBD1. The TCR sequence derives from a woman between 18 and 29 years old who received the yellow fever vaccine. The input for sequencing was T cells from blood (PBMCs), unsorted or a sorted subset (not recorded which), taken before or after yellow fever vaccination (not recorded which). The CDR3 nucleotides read TGTGCCAGCAGCTCGCGGAGGGACAGGGCTTTCCACGAGCAGTACTTC. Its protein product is CASSSRRDRAFHEQYF.